Below are 9 T cell receptor beta chains sequenced from a single sample in a study of T cell repertoires in cytomegalovirus infection. TCRdb called the reads again in MiXCR, with one record for every CDR3 protein. The sample lists 310,000 or so distinct CDR3 sequences, more than 20% occurring once. Source material: PBMCs. These TCRs come from a human donor in good health (CMV status not recorded). Some clones in this sample may be carry-over from other donors' samples.

This clonotype was seen repeatedly, ten times or more. The J gene is TRBJ2-6, the V gene TRBV28, with D possibly TRBD1 on 7 matching bases. The CDR3 contains 17 residues. The germline gives CDR1 MDHEN, CDR2 SYDVKM. Trimming left V 7 bases short and J 0 bases short, with 16 bases between. The CDR3 sequence: CASNIQGTLSGANVLTF. CDR3 DNA: TGTGCCAGCAATATACAGGGGACTCTCTCTGGGGCCAACGTCCTGACTTTC.

Only a few counts were recorded for this clonotype. The chain carries TRBV28 and TRBJ2-7; 9 bases agree with TRBD1. CDR1 MDHEN and CDR2 SYDVKM come from the germline V gene. The CDR3 length is 16 residues. The J segment lost 4 bases and the V segment lost 3 bases, leaving 10 bases of the junction unmatched. The CDR3 DNA reads TGTGCCAGCAGTTTCCGGGACAGGGTTGGGCGGTACGAGCAGTACTTC. Encoded protein: CASSFRDRVGRYEQYF.

This clonotype was counted only a few times. The chain combines TRBV5-5 with TRBJ2-5; D uncertain. The CDR3 totals 13 residues. V lost 2 bases and J 4 bases, leaving 9 bases between the germline ends. The germline CDR1 and CDR2 sequences are SGHKS and YYEKEE (reference sequence). The CDR3 region has the DNA TGTGCCAGCAGCTTAAGGCAGATAGAGACCCAGTACTTC. Translation gives CASSLRQIETQYF.

This clonotype has just a few counts. The genes are TRBV30 and TRBJ1-1, with a weak D call TRBD1 (6 bases). Looked up from germline, CDR1 is GTSNPN and CDR2 is SVGIG (reference sequence). The CDR3 spans 12 residues. Between the trimmed V and J ends, which lost 8 bases and 8 bases, there was a span of 18 bases. Written as DNA, the CDR3 is TGTGCCGTAACGACCTATACAGGGGAAGCTTTCTTT. This gives the protein CAVTTYTGEAFF.

In this sample, this clonotype turned up many times. V usage is TRBV7-2 and J usage is TRBJ2-2, with D unresolved. The CDR3 runs to 16 residues. Trimming removed 5 bases at V and 4 bases at J, with 17 bases between. Germline V lookup: CDR1 SGHTA, CDR2 FQGNSA. The CDR3 sequence is CASSKNSRVSTGELFF. CDR3 in DNA: TGTGCCAGCAGCAAAAACTCTAGGGTTAGCACCGGGGAGCTGTTTTTT.

The chain links TRBV7-2 to TRBJ1-5, with a possible D match to TRBD1 (5 bases). The germline gives CDR1 SGHTA, CDR2 FQGNSA. CDR3 size: 17 residues. The V end lost 1 base, the J end lost 1 base, and 14 bases lay between the germline ends. This chain's CDR3 is CASSLDRGGGSNQPQHF. The DNA for the CDR3 is TGTGCCAGCAGCTTAGATCGCGGGGGAGGGAGCAATCAGCCCCAGCATTTT.

The rearrangement uses TRBV5-1 and TRBJ1-2, with D possibly being TRBD1 (5 bases). Germline CDR1 and CDR2: SGHRS and YFSETQ. Trimming stripped 3 bases from V and 4 bases from J, with 13 bases between. The CDR3 is 14 residues long. CDR3 nucleotides: TGCGCCAGCAGCTCCCTCACAGGAACCTATGGCTACACCTTC. As protein: CASSSLTGTYGYTF.

The gene calls are TRBV20-1 and TRBJ2-5; 8 bases agree with TRBD1. The V gene's germline CDR1 is DFQATT and CDR2 SNEGSKA (reference sequence). V lost 1 base, J lost 4 bases, and 8 bases stayed unmatched. This CDR3 is built from 15 residues. In DNA, the CDR3 is TGCAGTGCTAGAGGTTCAGGGGGCGCGAGAGAGACCCAGTACTTC. Translating it yields CSARGSGGARETQYF.

In this sample, this clonotype turned up many times. CDR3: CASSLGGGMGNQPQHF. CDR3 bases: TGTGCCAGCAGCTTAGGGGGAGGAATGGGCAATCAGCCCCAGCATTTT. The genes are TRBV7-2 and TRBJ1-5; D not resolved. The CDR3 contains 16 residues. CDR1 SGHTA and CDR2 FQGNSA come from the germline V gene. Trimming pared 1 base from V and 2 bases from J, leaving 12 bases between.